What follows are 8 T cell receptor beta chains derived from one specimen sequenced in a study of cytomegalovirus exposure and HLA in healthy donors. The PCR contained 60 Vbeta and 13 Jbeta primers. Sequencing used immunoSEQ multiplex PCR; TCRdb keeps in-frame clones, though not all of them. The sample lists 89,000 or so clones, under 85% occurring once. What was sequenced was PBMCs. These receptors all come from a man between 18 and 29 years old in good health and CMV-seropositive.

V is TRBV19 and J is TRBJ1-1, with 9 bases lining up with TRBD1. Per the germline V gene, CDR1 is LNHDA and CDR2 is SQIVND (reference sequence). The CDR3 is 16 amino acids. After removal of 1 base from V and 5 bases from J, the junction contained 8 bases not matched to a gene. CDR3 residues: CASSIAHADRGTEAFF. The CDR3 DNA reads TGTGCCAGTAGTATAGCCCACGCCGACAGGGGGACTGAAGCTTTCTTT.

DNA of the CDR3: TGTGCCAGCAGCTTAAACGCTGCGGGGGGAACCTACAATGAGCAGTTCTTC. Translating it yields CASSLNAAGGTYNEQFF. The chain is built from TRBV7-2 and TRBJ2-1, with 8 bases aligning to TRBD2. This CDR3 spans 17 amino acids. The trim removed 2 bases at V and 2 bases at J, leaving 8 bases unmatched. CDR1 and CDR2 from the germline V gene are SGHTA and FQGNSA.

V is TRBV9 and J is TRBJ1-2; D may be TRBD1 (5 bases). CDR1 and CDR2 (germline): SGDLS, YYNGEE. The CDR3 sequence is 13 residues long. The V and J ends lost 1 base and 8 bases respectively, with 12 bases between them. Here the CDR3 reads CASSVPQTVGYTF. In nucleotides, the CDR3 is TGTGCCAGCAGCGTACCGCAGACAGTCGGCTACACCTTC.

The chain joins TRBV6-1 to TRBJ1-3; TRBD1 is a possible D gene (5 bases). The CDR3 totals 15 residues. Per the germline V gene, CDR1 is MNHNS and CDR2 is SASEGT. V was shortened by 11 bases and J by 2 bases, with 19 bases between the two germline ends. The chain's CDR3 is CAVRVGRGAGNTIYF. The CDR3 DNA is TGTGCCGTCAGGGTTGGGAGGGGTGCTGGAAACACCATATATTTT.

V usage is TRBV27 and J usage is TRBJ1-1; 8 nucleotides align to TRBD1. Per germline, CDR1 MNHEY and CDR2 SMNVEV (reference sequence). The V and J ends lost 8 bases and 2 bases, in that order; junction bases with no gene match: 7. This CDR3 has 14 residues. The chain's CDR3 is CASGTGLGNTEAFF. DNA for the CDR3: TGTGCCAGCGGGACAGGTTTGGGAAACACTGAAGCTTTCTTT.

The V gene is TRBV5-6, the J gene TRBJ2-2, with a tentative D call TRBD1 (5 bases). Trimming removed 3 bases from V and 1 base from J, with 7 bases in between. This CDR3 is 14 amino acids long. Germline loops: CDR1 SGHDT, CDR2 YYEEEE. The CDR3 sequence is CASSSGQNTGELFF. CDR3 sequence (DNA): TGTGCCAGCAGCTCCGGACAGAACACCGGGGAGCTGTTTTTT.

This chain links TRBV5-1 with TRBJ1-6; D is uncertain. The CDR3 is 14 amino acids. CDR1 and CDR2 (germline): SGHRS, YFSETQ. V was shortened by 0 bases and J by 7 bases, with 8 bases between the two germline ends. The CDR3 nucleotides are TGCGCCAGCAGCTTGGAAATTCTAAATTCACCCCTCCACTTT. Translated, it gives CASSLEILNSPLHF.

The CDR3 sequence is CASSHGQGVSKNIQYF. The CDR3 DNA sequence: TGCGCCAGCAGCCATGGACAGGGGGTTTCCAAAAACATTCAGTACTTC. The J gene is TRBJ2-4, the V gene TRBV5-1, with 10 bases fitting TRBD1. The germline V gene encodes CDR1 SGHRS and CDR2 YFSETQ. The CDR3 is 16 residues long. The junction had 6 bases not matched to a gene; V was cut back by 4 bases and J by 2 bases.